Shown below are 26 T cell receptor beta chains from a single sample sequenced in a study of T cell responses to AZD1222 COVID-19 vaccine. Method: immunoSEQ multiplex PCR; TCRdb's copy keeps in-frame clones and lacks some. The table includes roughly 70,000 clones, approximately 85% detected once. The source was peripheral blood, collected on day 0 of AZD1222 vaccination. These TCRs come from an adult in good health.

This chain uses TRBV28 with TRBJ1-2; D is unclear. V lost 2 bases to trimming and J lost 8 bases, with 6 bases between them. The CDR3 is 11 residues long. In germline, CDR1 is MDHEN, CDR2 SYDVKM. The CDR3 region has the DNA TGTGCCAGCAGTTTAGGAAGCGGCTACACCTTC. Protein product: CASSLGSGYTF.

The chain carries TRBV4-3 and TRBJ2-1; a possible D gene is TRBD2 (5 bases). The CDR3 is 19 amino acids. V shed 1 base and J shed 4 bases, with 23 bases lying between them. Germline values: CDR1 LGHNA, CDR2 YSLEER. The CDR3 DNA reads as TGCGCCAGCAGCCAAGGAGGACCGGGTTTCGGGGTTGGATACAATGAGCAGTTCTTC. As protein: CASSQGGPGFGVGYNEQFF.

This chain connects TRBV15 to TRBJ1-5, with D tentatively TRBD1 (5 bases). CDR3 length equals 13 residues. V was pared by 4 bases and J by 9 bases, with 13 bases between. The V gene's germline CDR1 is LNHNV and CDR2 YYDKDF (reference sequence). The CDR3, as DNA: TGTGCCACCAGCATTCCTGAGGGGTGGCCCCAGCATTTT. The encoded protein is CATSIPEGWPQHF.

V and J are TRBV6-6 and TRBJ2-1; TRBD2 matches 8 bases. The CDR3 is made up of 14 amino acids. V was clipped by 2 bases and J by 9 bases; unmatched bases: 6. From germline, CDR1 is MNHNY and CDR2 SVGAGI (reference sequence). CDR3 region: CASSYGVAGTEQFF. The CDR3 coding sequence is TGTGCCAGCAGTTACGGGGTAGCGGGGACTGAGCAGTTCTTC.

This clone showed up just once. V and J are TRBV11-2 and TRBJ1-3; unclear D gene. V lost 5 bases to trimming and J lost 0 bases, with 11 bases between them. The CDR3 sequence is 15 residues long. Germline V gene sequence: CDR1 SGHAT, CDR2 FQNNGV. The CDR3 reads CASSPDPRSGNTIYF. For the CDR3, the DNA is TGTGCCAGCAGCCCGGATCCCCGCTCTGGAAACACCATATATTTT.

The chain carries TRBV18 and TRBJ2-4, with D uncertain. The CDR3 totals 15 residues. CDR1 KGHSH and CDR2 LQKENI come from the germline V gene. V shed 6 bases and J shed 0 bases, with 12 bases lying between them. The CDR3 reads CASSPDHLAKNIQYF. The CDR3 coding sequence is TGTGCCAGCTCCCCTGACCACCTAGCCAAAAACATTCAGTACTTC.

This chain joins TRBV19 and TRBJ2-2, with D unclear. Trimming cost V 4 bases and J 2 bases, with 11 bases left between them. The CDR3 is 15 amino acids. In germline, CDR1 is LNHDA, CDR2 SQIVND (reference sequence). The CDR3 DNA is TGTGCCAGTAGTAACCCGGGCCTTAACACCGGGGAGCTGTTTTTT. It codes for CASSNPGLNTGELFF.

The chain joins TRBV2 to TRBJ2-5, with 8 nucleotides matching TRBD1. CDR1 is SNHLY, CDR2 FYNNEI, per germline. The CDR3 covers 16 residues. V lost 7 bases and J lost 2; bases outside the gene matches: 12. The CDR3 protein is CASKPLGTGPQETQYF. DNA of the CDR3: TGTGCCAGCAAGCCTTTGGGGACAGGCCCACAAGAGACCCAGTACTTC.

The genes are TRBV5-4 and TRBJ1-5; D is undetermined. Between the trimmed V and J ends, which lost 3 bases and 3 bases, there was a span of 7 bases. This CDR3 has 13 amino acids. Germline CDR1 reads SGHNT; CDR2 reads YYREEE (reference sequence). CDR3 loop: CASSSDPNQPQHF. DNA for the CDR3: TGTGCCAGCAGCTCTGACCCCAATCAGCCCCAGCATTTT.

The chain employs TRBV9 and TRBJ1-3; D is unresolved. Germline CDR1 reads SGDLS; CDR2 reads YYNGEE. The CDR3 has 15 residues. Trimming shortened V by 0 bases and J by 0 bases, and 7 bases separated the two germline ends. The DNA of the CDR3 is TGTGCCAGCAGCGTAGGACAATCCTCTGGAAACACCATATATTTT. Protein sequence: CASSVGQSSGNTIYF. Full variable domain (missing parts from reference TRBV9 and TRBJ1-3): DSGVTQTPKHLITATGQRVTLRCSPRSGDLSVYWYQQSLDQGLQFLIQYYNGEERAKGNILERFSAQQFPDLHSELNLSSLELGDSALYFCASSVGQSSGNTIYFGEGSWLTVV.

The chain employs TRBV30 and TRBJ2-1; TRBD1 aligns across 8 bases. V lost 4 bases, J lost 8 bases, and 10 bases stayed unmatched. Germline CDR1 GTSNPN, CDR2 SVGIG (reference sequence). This CDR3 region has 14 residues. As DNA, the CDR3 is TGTGCCTGGACCGACAGGGGCAATAGGGATGAGCAGTTCTTC. Its translation: CAWTDRGNRDEQFF.

The genes are TRBV12-3 or TRBV12-4 and TRBJ2-3; no definite D call. The CDR3 is 12 residues long. V lost 1 base to trimming and J lost 4 bases, with 3 bases between them. The CDR3 nucleotides read TGTGCCAGCAGTTTAGGTGCAGATACGCAGTATTTT. Translation gives CASSLGADTQYF.

The rearrangement joins TRBV4-2 to TRBJ1-4; no clear D gene. CDR1 and CDR2 from the germline V gene are LGHNA and YNFKEQ. The length of the CDR3 is 18 residues. V shed 1 base and J shed 3 bases, with 18 bases lying between them. The CDR3 nucleotides are TGTGCCAGCAGCCAAGGCGAGACTCCGCAACGGGCTAATGAAAAACTGTTTTTT. Translating gives CASSQGETPQRANEKLFF.

The chain has TRBV27 and TRBJ1-5; the D gene is possibly TRBD1 (5 bases). The V end was cut by 3 bases, the J end by 7 bases, with 7 bases between. The CDR3 sequence is 12 residues long. CDR1 and CDR2 (germline): MNHEY, SMNVEV (reference sequence). The CDR3 nucleotides read TGTGCCAGCAGTTTCCGGGGCCAGCCCCAGCATTTT. Translated: CASSFRGQPQHF.

This sequence joins TRBV6-5 and TRBJ2-1, with 10 bases identical to TRBD2. Germline-derived CDR1 and CDR2 are MNHEY and SVGAGI. With 1 base clipped from V and 4 bases from J, the junction kept 4 bases outside the gene matches. CDR3 length: 16 residues. In nucleotides, the CDR3 is TGTGCCAGCAGTTACTTGCTTAGCGGGGGGTACAATGAGCAGTTCTTC. Encoded protein: CASSYLLSGGYNEQFF.

This clone appeared a single time. V and J are TRBV27 and TRBJ1-6, with D tentatively TRBD1 (5 bases). Trimming removed 0 bases at V and 7 bases at J, with 13 bases between. From germline, CDR1 is MNHEY and CDR2 SMNVEV (reference sequence). This CDR3 is built from 16 residues. The CDR3 loop is CASSLSAGQRNSPLHF. DNA of the CDR3: TGTGCCAGCAGTTTATCGGCAGGGCAGCGGAATTCACCCCTCCACTTT.

The chain recombines TRBV4-1 with TRBJ2-5, with a tentative D call TRBD1 (6 bases). The ends were cut back, 4 bases at V and 0 bases at J, with 15 bases in the middle. CDR1 and CDR2 (germline): MGHRA, YSYEKL. This CDR3 has 16 amino acids. The CDR3 sequence: CASSPRMGTHQETQYF. Written as DNA, the CDR3 is TGCGCCAGCAGCCCGAGGATGGGGACACACCAAGAGACCCAGTACTTC.

This clone turned up a few times. The rearrangement uses TRBV6-5 and TRBJ1-1; D gene uncertain. V gave up 6 bases and J gave up 1 base, with 12 bases separating them. Germline CDR1 is MNHEY and CDR2 is SVGAGI. The CDR3 has 14 amino acids. The CDR3 nucleotides are TGTGCCAGCAGGCTCGGCGGATCGAACACTGAAGCTTTCTTT. It specifies CASRLGGSNTEAFF.

In this sample, this clone turned up many times. V and J are TRBV10-3 and TRBJ2-2, with D unclear. Trimming shortened V by 3 bases and J by 2 bases, and 4 bases separated the two germline ends. This CDR3 has 13 residues. From germline, CDR1 is ENHRY and CDR2 SYGVKD. The CDR3 reads CAISETNTGELFF. CDR3 DNA: TGTGCCATCAGTGAAACTAACACCGGGGAGCTGTTTTTT.

The rearrangement uses TRBV7-2 and TRBJ2-7; 7 nucleotides agree with TRBD1. Germline V gene lookup returns CDR1 SGHTA and CDR2 FQGNSA. CDR3 length: 14 amino acids. With 5 bases clipped from V and 3 bases from J, the junction kept 7 bases outside the gene matches. In nucleotides, the CDR3 is TGTGCCAGCAGCACGGACAGGTTTAGCTACGAGCAGTACTTC. It translates to CASSTDRFSYEQYF.

The table lists this clone with a few counts. J is TRBJ1-1 and V is TRBV12-3 or TRBV12-4; D is unclear. V dropped 5 bases and J dropped 0 bases, with 7 bases sitting between them. This CDR3 is built from 13 residues. CDR3 sequence: CASSIRLNTEAFF. The DNA of the CDR3 is TGTGCCAGCAGTATCCGGTTGAACACTGAAGCTTTCTTT.

The rearrangement uses TRBV6-6 and TRBJ1-4; TRBD1 matches at 7 bases. This CDR3 region has 14 residues. Germline assignment: CDR1 MNHNY and CDR2 SVGAGI (reference sequence). The ends lost 2 bases at V and 4 bases at J; junction bases unmatched: 1. The CDR3 sequence: CASSYGQDNEKLFF. In nucleotides, the CDR3 is TGTGCCAGCAGTTACGGACAGGATAATGAAAAACTGTTTTTT.

The chain employs TRBV27 and TRBJ1-1, with TRBD1 identical over 11 bases. From germline, CDR1 is MNHEY and CDR2 SMNVEV (reference sequence). V shed 6 bases and J 4 bases; nucleotides not matched to a gene: 13. CDR3 length equals 17 residues. The CDR3 DNA reads TGTGCCAGCAGGCTCCGGGACAGGGGGTCCACGGGCACTGAAGCTTTCTTT. Its translation: CASRLRDRGSTGTEAFF.

The chain combines TRBV7-2 with TRBJ1-4; D might be TRBD1 (6 bases). The CDR3 is made up of 15 amino acids. Trimming removed 1 base from V and 7 bases from J, with 13 bases in between. CDR1 is SGHTA, CDR2 FQGNSA, per germline. CDR3 DNA: TGTGCCAGCAGCTTAGGGGCGATAGGGGGTGAAAAACTGTTTTTT. It translates to CASSLGAIGGEKLFF. Full variable domain (outside the CDR3, taken from reference TRBV7-2 and TRBJ1-4): GAGVSQSPSNKVTEKGKDVELRCDPISGHTALYWYRQSLGQGLEFLIYFQGNSAPDKSGLPSDRFSAERTGGSVSTLTIQRTQQEDSAVYLCASSLGAIGGEKLFFGSGTQLSVL.

The chain uses TRBV30 and TRBJ1-2; D may be TRBD1 (5 bases). The CDR3 totals 14 residues. Trimming took 0 bases from V and 0 from J, leaving 8 bases between them. Germline lookup yields CDR1 GTSNPN and CDR2 SVGIG (reference sequence). The CDR3 here is CAWSVQTANYGYTF. CDR3 nucleotides: TGTGCCTGGAGTGTACAGACAGCTAACTATGGCTACACCTTC.

In this sample, this clone turned up once. The chain couples TRBV15 to TRBJ1-4; unclear D gene. The V gene lost 3 bases and the J gene lost 5 bases, with 13 bases spanning the gap. This CDR3 has 15 residues. From germline, CDR1 is LNHNV and CDR2 YYDKDF (reference sequence). The CDR3 sequence: CATSRKRTENEKLFF. The DNA of the CDR3 is TGTGCCACCAGCAGGAAGAGAACTGAAAATGAAAAACTGTTTTTT.